This is a list of T cell receptor beta chains from one sample in a study of patients and donors after allogeneic stem cell transplantation. TCRdb ran MiXCR on the RT-PCR reads and lists one entry per CDR3 protein. The profile covers around 160,000 distinct CDR3 sequences, with approximately 30% appearing a single time and 3.2% taken by the ten largest. Sequencing was carried out using blood, either unsorted or a sorted T cell fraction (not recorded which). These receptors came from a human donor who was either an allogeneic HSCT recipient or a stem cell or donor lymphocyte infusion donor (not recorded which). It is not recorded whose cells these are; they may come from a transplant donor. Both conserved end residues are part of each CDR3. The D gene is left open where the match is weak. Clone size is stated in some rows and not others, as once, few, many or a class when expanded.

TRBJ1-1 | TRBV7-9 | NA | NA | TGTGCCAGCAGCTTAGTTAAAGGAGCTTTCTTT | CASSLVKGAFF
TRBJ1-4 | TRBV20-1 | NA | NA | TGCAGTGCCCTCGGAGGGGTTGCAACTAATGAAAAACTGTTTTTT | CSALGGVATNEKLFF
TRBJ1-6 | TRBV9 | many | NA | TGTGCCAGCAGCGGGGAACGGTCACTCCGGAATTCACCCCTCCACTTT | CASSGERSLRNSPLHF
TRBJ1-2 | TRBV5-6 | NA | NA | TGTGCCAGCAGCTTGACCTATGGCTACACCTTC | CASSLTYGYTF
TRBJ2-3 | TRBV4-2 | NA | NA | TGTGCCAGCAGCCAAGATCAGTCGGGAGCGCTCGTTGGTACGCAGTATTTT | CASSQDQSGALVGTQYF
TRBJ1-2 | TRBV5-6 | many | TRBD1 | TGTGCCAGCAGCTTGGCCGGCCAGGGGGGCCCTCTATATGGCTACACCTTC | CASSLAGQGGPLYGYTF
TRBJ2-1 | TRBV9 | NA | NA | TGTGCCAGCAGCGTAAGGATGAGCTCCTACAATGAGCAGTTCTTC | CASSVRMSSYNEQFF
TRBJ1-4 | TRBV20-1 | few | TRBD1 | TGCAGTGCTCCCCGACAGGGCGAAAAACTGTTTTTT | CSAPRQGEKLFF
TRBJ2-1 | TRBV5-1 | NA | NA | TGCGCCAGCAGCTTCGAAGGCTTGGGCTCCTACAATGAGCAGTTCTTC | CASSFEGLGSYNEQFF
TRBJ2-1 | TRBV10-3 | NA | TRBD1 | TGTGCCATCAGTGCCGGGACAGGGGGCCGTGAGCAGTTCTTC | CAISAGTGGREQFF
TRBJ1-1 | TRBV20-1 | NA | NA | TGCAGTGCTAGCGGGGGGGGGTCCCCTGAAGCTTTCTTT | CSASGGGSPEAFF
TRBJ2-2 | TRBV5-1 | NA | NA | TGCGCCAGCAGCTTAGGGGGAGGGCCTGCCGGGGAGCTGTTTTTT | CASSLGGGPAGELFF
TRBJ2-7 | TRBV4-3 | NA | NA | TGCGCCAGCAGCCGAGACAGGCCTAGCTACGAGCAGTACTTC | CASSRDRPSYEQYF
TRBJ2-7 | TRBV18 | NA | NA | TGTGCCAGCTCAGAAATGGACGGCCTCTACGAGCAGTACTTC | CASSEMDGLYEQYF
TRBJ2-5 | TRBV7-2 | NA | NA | TGTGCCAGCAGCTCCACTGGGACTTCTCTACCGACCCAGTACTTC | CASSSTGTSLPTQYF
TRBJ2-5 | TRBV18 | NA | NA | TGTGCCAGCTCACCACGGGTTGAGGAGACCCAGTACTTC | CASSPRVEETQYF
TRBJ1-5 | TRBV4-1 | NA | NA | TGCGCCAGCAGCCAAGATGCCCACAAAAGGGGAAATCAGCCCCAGCATTTT | CASSQDAHKRGNQPQHF
TRBJ1-2 | TRBV27 | NA | NA | TGTGCCAGCAGTTTTGGTTTACGGTATGGCTACACCTTC | CASSFGLRYGYTF
TRBJ2-4 | TRBV5-1 | NA | TRBD1 | TGCGCCAGCAGCTTGGCGGACAGGGATATTCAGTACTTC | CASSLADRDIQYF
TRBJ1-2 | TRBV6-1 | many | NA | TGTGCCAGCAGTGATGGCAGGGAAGTGAACCGGGGTGGCTACACCTTC | CASSDGREVNRGGYTF
TRBJ1-6 | TRBV5-1 | few | NA | TGCGCCAGCAGCGCCCGGGCCTCGGATTCACCCCTCCACTTT | CASSARASDSPLHF
TRBJ1-2 | TRBV28 | NA | NA | TGTGCCAGCAGCTCCGGGATTCTCTATGGCTACACCTTC | CASSSGILYGYTF
TRBJ2-5 | TRBV4-3 | few | TRBD2 | TGCGCCAGCAGCCAACAAGGACTAGCGGAAGAGACCCAGTACTTC | CASSQQGLAEETQYF
TRBJ2-2 | TRBV20-1 | NA | NA | TGCAGTGCTAGAGGGGAGCTGTTTTTT | CSARGELFF
TRBJ2-7 | TRBV20-1 | NA | TRBD2 | TGCAGTGCTAGAGATCCGGTAGCGGGGTACGAGCAGTACTTC | CSARDPVAGYEQYF
TRBJ2-2 | TRBV4-2 | NA | NA | TGTGCCAGCAGCCAAGTAGGGGGAGTCACCGGGGAGCTGTTTTTT | CASSQVGGVTGELFF
TRBJ1-5 | TRBV4-2 | few | NA | TGTGCCAGCAGCCAAGGGGAGCGCGGGAATCAGCCCCAGCATTTT | CASSQGERGNQPQHF
TRBJ1-1 | TRBV2 | NA | TRBD1 | TGTGCCAGTCTCAAAGGACAGGGAGCGACTGAAGCTTTCTTT | CASLKGQGATEAFF
TRBJ1-3 | TRBV12-3/TRBV12-4 | many | NA | TGTGCCAGCAGTTTAGCGGACAGCTCTGGAAACACCATATATTTT | CASSLADSSGNTIYF
TRBJ2-1 | TRBV7-6 | NA | TRBD2 | TGTGCCAGCAGCCTAGCGGCACAGACCAACAATGAGCAGTTCTTC | CASSLAAQTNNEQFF
TRBJ1-2 | TRBV10-3 | NA | NA | TGTGCCATTTGGGACGGTCCGAGCTATGGCTACACCTTC | CAIWDGPSYGYTF
TRBJ2-2 | TRBV20-1 | NA | TRBD2 | TGCAGTGCTAGGGGCGGGGGAATCACCGGGGAGCTGTATTTT | CSARGGGITGELYF
TRBJ2-7 | TRBV5-1 | NA | TRBD1 | TGCGCCAGCACCCTCCGAGGGACAGGGGGTTACGAGCAGTACTTC | CASTLRGTGGYEQYF
TRBJ2-7 | TRBV20-1 | NA | NA | TGCAGTGCTAGAGAGAGTGGCTACGAGCAGTACTTC | CSARESGYEQYF
TRBJ1-6 | TRBV27 | few | NA | TGTGCCAGCAGTTTGCGGGGGCGGGCGAGCTCCTATAATTCACCCCTCCACTTT | CASSLRGRASSYNSPLHF
TRBJ2-2 | TRBV10-3 | few | NA | TGTGCCATCAGTTTGGCCCCCGGAGGGACCGGGGAGCTGTTTTTT | CAISLAPGGTGELFF
TRBJ2-1 | TRBV15 | NA | TRBD2 | TGTGCCACCAGCAGACCGGGACTAGCGGACAATGAGCAGTTCTTC | CATSRPGLADNEQFF
TRBJ2-4 | TRBV29-1 | NA | TRBD1 | TGCAGCGTGTGGACAGGGGCGATGAGAAACATTCAGTACTTC | CSVWTGAMRNIQYF
TRBJ1-1 | TRBV12-3/TRBV12-4 | NA | NA | TGTGCCAGCAGTTTGCTCATGAACACTGAAGCTTTCTTT | CASSLLMNTEAFF
TRBJ2-3 | TRBV27 | NA | NA | TGTGCCAGCAGTTCAATCAGTTATAGCACAGATACGCAGTATTTT | CASSSISYSTDTQYF
TRBJ2-5 | TRBV29-1 | NA | NA | TGCAGCGCCCCCGGGAGAGAAGAGACCCAGTACTTC | CSAPGREETQYF
TRBJ1-2 | TRBV5-1 | many | TRBD1 | TGCGCCAGCAGCCTGCAGGGGGCGTGGTATGGCTACACCTTC | CASSLQGAWYGYTF
TRBJ2-5 | TRBV4-3 | NA | NA | TGCGCCAGCAGCCAAGGAGAAGGGGAGGAGACCCAGTACTTC | CASSQGEGEETQYF
TRBJ2-3 | TRBV12-3/TRBV12-4 | NA | TRBD2 | TGTGCCAGCAGTGGAGCGGGAGGATCCACAGATACGCAGTATTTT | CASSGAGGSTDTQYF
TRBJ1-1 | TRBV6-1 | NA | TRBD1 | TGTGCCAGCAACCAAGACAGGGTGTTAATAACTGAAGCTTTCTTT | CASNQDRVLITEAFF
TRBJ2-7 | TRBV5-1 | NA | TRBD2 | TGCGCCAGCAGGAAGCGGGAGGGATACGAGCAGTACTTC | CASRKREGYEQYF